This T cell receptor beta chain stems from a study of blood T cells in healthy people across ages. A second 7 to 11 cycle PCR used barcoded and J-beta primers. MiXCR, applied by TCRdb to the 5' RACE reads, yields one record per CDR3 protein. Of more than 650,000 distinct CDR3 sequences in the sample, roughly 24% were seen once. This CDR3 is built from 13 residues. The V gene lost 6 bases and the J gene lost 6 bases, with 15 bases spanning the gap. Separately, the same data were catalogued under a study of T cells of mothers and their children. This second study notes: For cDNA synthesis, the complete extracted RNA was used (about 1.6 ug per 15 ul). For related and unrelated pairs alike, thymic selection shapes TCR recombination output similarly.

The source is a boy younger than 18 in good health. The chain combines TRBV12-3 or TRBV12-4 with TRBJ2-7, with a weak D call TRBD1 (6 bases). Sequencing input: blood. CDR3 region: CASRQDRGGEQYF. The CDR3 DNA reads TGTGCCAGCAGGCAAGATCGAGGGGGCGAGCAGTACTTC.